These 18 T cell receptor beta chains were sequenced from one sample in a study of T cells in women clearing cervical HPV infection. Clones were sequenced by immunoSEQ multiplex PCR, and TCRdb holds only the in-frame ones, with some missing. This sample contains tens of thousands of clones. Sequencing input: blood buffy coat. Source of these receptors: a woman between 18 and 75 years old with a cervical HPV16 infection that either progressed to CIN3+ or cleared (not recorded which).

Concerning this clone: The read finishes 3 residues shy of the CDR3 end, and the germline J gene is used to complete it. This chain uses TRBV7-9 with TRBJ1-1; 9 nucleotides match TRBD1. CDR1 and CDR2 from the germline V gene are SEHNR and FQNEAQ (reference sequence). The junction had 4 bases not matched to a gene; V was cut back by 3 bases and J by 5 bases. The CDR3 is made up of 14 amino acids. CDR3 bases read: TGTGCCAGCAGCTTCGGACAGGGGAGGACTGAA. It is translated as CASSFGQGRTE. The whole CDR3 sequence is CASSFGQGRTEAFF.

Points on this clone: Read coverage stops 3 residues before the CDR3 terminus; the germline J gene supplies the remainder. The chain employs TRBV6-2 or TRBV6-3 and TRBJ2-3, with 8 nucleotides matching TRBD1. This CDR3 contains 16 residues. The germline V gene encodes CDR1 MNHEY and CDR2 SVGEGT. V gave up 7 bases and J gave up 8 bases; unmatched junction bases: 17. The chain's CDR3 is CASNEQRTGPFGTQYF. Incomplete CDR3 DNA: TGTGCCAGCAACGAACAACGGACAGGGCCTTTTGGTACG.

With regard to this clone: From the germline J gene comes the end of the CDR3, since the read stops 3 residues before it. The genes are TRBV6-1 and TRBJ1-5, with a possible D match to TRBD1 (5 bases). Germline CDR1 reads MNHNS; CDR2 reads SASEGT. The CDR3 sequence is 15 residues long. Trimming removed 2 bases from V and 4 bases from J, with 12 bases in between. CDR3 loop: CASSENWGRNQPQHF. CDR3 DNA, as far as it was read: TGTGCCAGCAGTGAAAACTGGGGCCGGAATCAGCCC.

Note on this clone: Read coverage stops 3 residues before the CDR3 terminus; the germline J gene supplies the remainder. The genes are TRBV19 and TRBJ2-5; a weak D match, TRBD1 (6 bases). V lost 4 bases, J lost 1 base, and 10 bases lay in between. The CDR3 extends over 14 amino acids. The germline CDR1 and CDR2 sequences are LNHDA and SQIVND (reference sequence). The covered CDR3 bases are TGTGCCAGTAGTACACGGACAGCCCAAGAGACC. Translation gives CASSTRTAQET. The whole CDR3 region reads CASSTRTAQETQYF.

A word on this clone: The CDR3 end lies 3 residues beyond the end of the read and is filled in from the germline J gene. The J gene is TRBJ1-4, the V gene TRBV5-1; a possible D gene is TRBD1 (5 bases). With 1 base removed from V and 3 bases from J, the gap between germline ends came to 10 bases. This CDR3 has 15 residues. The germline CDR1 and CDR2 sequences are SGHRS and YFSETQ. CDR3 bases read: TGCGCCAGCAGCTTGATTCGGGGGGCTAATGAAAAA. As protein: CASSLIRGANEK. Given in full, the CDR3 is CASSLIRGANEKLFF.

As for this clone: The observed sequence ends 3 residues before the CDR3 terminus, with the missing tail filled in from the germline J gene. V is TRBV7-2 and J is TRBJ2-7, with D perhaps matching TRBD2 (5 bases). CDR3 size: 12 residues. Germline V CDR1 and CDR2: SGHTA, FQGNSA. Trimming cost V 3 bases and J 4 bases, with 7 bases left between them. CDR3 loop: CASSLDWYEQYF. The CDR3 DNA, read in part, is TGTGCCAGCAGCTTGGACTGGTACGAG.

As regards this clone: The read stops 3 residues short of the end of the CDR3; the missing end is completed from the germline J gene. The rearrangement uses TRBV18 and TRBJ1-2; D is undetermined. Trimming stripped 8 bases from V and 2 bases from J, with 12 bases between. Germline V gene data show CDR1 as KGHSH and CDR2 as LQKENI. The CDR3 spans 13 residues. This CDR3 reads CASTPTGNYGYTF. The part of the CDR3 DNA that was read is TGTGCCAGCACGCCGACGGGGAACTATGGC.

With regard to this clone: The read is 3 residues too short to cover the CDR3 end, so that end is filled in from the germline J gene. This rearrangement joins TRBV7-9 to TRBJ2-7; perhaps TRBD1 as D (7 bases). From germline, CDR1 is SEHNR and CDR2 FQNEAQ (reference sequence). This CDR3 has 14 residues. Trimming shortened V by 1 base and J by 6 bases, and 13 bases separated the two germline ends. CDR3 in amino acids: CASSLGQGGSEQYF. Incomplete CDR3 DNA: TGTGCCAGCAGCTTAGGCCAGGGGGGAAGCGAG.

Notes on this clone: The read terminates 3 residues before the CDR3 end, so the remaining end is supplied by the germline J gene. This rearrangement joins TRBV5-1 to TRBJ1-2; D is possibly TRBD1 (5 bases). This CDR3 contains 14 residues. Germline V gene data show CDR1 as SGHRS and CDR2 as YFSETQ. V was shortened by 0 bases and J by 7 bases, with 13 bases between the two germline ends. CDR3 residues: CASSLGAGRFGYTF. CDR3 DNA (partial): TGCGCCAGCAGCTTGGGGGCAGGGCGGTTTGGC. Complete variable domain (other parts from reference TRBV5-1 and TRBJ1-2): KAGVTQTPRYLIKTRGQQVTLSCSPISGHRSVSWYQQTPGQGLQFLFEYFSETQRNKGNFPGRFSGRQFSNSRSEMNVSTLELGDSALYLCASSLGAGRFGYTFGSGTRLTVV.

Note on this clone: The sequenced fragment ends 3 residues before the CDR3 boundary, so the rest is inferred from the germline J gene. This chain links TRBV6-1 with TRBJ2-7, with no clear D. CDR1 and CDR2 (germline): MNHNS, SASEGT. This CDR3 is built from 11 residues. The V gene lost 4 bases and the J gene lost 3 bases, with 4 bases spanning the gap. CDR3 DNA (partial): TGTGCCAGCAGTGGCTACTACGAG. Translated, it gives CASSGYYE. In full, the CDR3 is CASSGYYEQYF.

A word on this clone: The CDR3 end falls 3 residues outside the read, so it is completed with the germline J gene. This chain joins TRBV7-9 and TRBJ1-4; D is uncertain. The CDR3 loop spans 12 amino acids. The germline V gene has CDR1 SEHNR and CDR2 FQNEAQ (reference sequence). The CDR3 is CASNQINTPLFF. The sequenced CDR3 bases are TGTGCCAGCAATCAGATCAATACACCA. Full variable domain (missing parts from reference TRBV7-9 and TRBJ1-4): DTGVSQNPRHKITKRGQNVTFRCDPISEHNRLYWYRQTLGQGPEFLTYFQNEAQLEKSRLLSDRFSAERPKGSFSTLEIQRTEQGDSAMYLCASNQINTPLFFGSGTQLSVL.

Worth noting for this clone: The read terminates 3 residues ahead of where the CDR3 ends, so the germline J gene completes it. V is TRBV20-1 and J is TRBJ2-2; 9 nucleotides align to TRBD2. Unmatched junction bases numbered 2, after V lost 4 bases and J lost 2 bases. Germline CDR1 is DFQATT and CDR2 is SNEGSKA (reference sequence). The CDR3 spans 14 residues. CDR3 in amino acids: CSAKAGGNTGELFF. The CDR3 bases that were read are TGCAGTGCTAAAGCGGGGGGAAACACCGGGGAG.

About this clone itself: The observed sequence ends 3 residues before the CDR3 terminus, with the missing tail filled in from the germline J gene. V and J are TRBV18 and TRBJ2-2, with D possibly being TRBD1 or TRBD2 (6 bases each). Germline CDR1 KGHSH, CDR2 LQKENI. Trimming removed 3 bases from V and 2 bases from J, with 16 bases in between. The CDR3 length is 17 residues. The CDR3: CASSPVPRGGNTGELFF. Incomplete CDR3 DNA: TGTGCCAGCTCACCCGTCCCCAGGGGAGGAAACACCGGGGAG. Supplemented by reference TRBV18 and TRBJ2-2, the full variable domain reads NAGVMQNPRHLVRRRGQEARLRCSPMKGHSHVYWYRQLPEEGLKFMVYLQKENIIDESGMPKERFSAEFPKEGPSILRIQQVVRGDSAAYFCASSPVPRGGNTGELFFGEGSRLTVL.

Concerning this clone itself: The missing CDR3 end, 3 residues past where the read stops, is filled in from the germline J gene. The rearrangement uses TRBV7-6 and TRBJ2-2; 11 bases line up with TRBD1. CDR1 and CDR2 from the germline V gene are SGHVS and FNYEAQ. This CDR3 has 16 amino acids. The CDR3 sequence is CASSFGQGAGNSPLFF. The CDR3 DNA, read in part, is TGTGCCAGCAGCTTCGGACAGGGGGCGGGTAATTCACCG.

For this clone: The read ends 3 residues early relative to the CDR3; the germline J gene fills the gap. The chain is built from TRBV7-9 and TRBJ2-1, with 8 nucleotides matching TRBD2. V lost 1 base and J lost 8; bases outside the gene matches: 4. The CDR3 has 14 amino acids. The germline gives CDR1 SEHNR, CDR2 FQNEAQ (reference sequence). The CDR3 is CASSLEGLVHEQFF. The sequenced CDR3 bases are TGTGCCAGCAGCTTAGAGGGACTAGTCCATGAG.

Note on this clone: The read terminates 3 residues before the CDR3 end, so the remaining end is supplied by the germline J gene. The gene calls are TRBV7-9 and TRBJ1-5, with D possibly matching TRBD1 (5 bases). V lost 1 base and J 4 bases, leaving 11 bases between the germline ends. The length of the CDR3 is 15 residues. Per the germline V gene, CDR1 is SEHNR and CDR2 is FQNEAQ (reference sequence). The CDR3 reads CASSLEGLGNQPQHF. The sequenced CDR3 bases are TGTGCCAGCAGCTTAGAGGGGTTAGGGAATCAGCCC.

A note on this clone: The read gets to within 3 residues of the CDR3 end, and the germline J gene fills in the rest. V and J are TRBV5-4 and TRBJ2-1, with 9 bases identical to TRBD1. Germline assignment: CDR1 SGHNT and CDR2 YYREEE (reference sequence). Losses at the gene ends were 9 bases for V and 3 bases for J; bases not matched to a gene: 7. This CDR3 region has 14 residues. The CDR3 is CATAAGQGYNEQFF. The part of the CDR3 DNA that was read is TGTGCCACCGCGGCGGGACAGGGCTACAATGAG. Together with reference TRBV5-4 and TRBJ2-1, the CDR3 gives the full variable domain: ETGVTQSPTHLIKTRGQQVTLRCSSQSGHNTVSWYQQALGQGPQFIFQYYREEENGRGNFPPRFSGLQFPNYSSELNVNALELDDSALYLCATAAGQGYNEQFFGPGTRLTVL.

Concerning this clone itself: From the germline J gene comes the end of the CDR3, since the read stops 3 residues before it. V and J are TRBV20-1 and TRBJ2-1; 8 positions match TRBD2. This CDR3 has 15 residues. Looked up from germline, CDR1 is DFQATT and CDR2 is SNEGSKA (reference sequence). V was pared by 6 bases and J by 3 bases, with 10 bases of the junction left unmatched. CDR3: CSAADTSGLYNEQFF. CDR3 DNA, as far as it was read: TGCAGTGCCGCGGATACTAGCGGACTCTACAATGAG.